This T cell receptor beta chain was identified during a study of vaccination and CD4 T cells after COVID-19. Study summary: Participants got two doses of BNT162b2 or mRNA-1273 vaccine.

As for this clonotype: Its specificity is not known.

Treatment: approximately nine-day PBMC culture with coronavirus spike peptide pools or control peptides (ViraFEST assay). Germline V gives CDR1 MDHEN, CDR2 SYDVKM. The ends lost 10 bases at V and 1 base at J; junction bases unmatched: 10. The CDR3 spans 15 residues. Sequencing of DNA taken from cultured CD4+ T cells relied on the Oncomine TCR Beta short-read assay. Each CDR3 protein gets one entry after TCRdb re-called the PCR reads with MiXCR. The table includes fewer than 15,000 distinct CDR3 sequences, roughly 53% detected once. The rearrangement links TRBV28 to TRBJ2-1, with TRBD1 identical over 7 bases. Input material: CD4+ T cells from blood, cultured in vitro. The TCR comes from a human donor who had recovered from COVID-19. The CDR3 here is CATMNRGRSYNEQFF. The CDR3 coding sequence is TGTGCCACCATGAACAGGGGAAGGTCCTACAATGAGCAGTTCTTC. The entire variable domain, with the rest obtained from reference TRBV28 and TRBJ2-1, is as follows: DVKVTQSSRYLVKRTGEKVFLECVQDMDHENMFWYRQDPGLGLRLIYFSYDVKMKEKGDIPEGYSVSREKKERFSLILESASTNQTSMYLCATMNRGRSYNEQFFGPGTRLTVL.